Presented here are 18 T cell receptor beta chains from one specimen sequenced in a study of T cells after yellow fever vaccination (dated by TCRdb to between 2018 and 2021). The sample's treatment or condition label, in plain terms: live attenuated yellow fever vaccine strain. Library preparation used 5' RACE. TCRdb records Illumina NovaSeq 6000 as the sequencer. The raw public reads went through TCRdb reprocessing: fastp at Q25, MiXCR clone calling, in-frame beta chains kept. A single entry per CDR3 protein holds the most common genes and DNA from its merged rows. Present in this sample are some 340,000 distinct CDR3 sequences, 9.5% to 12% of which were seen just once. Approximately 3% of the sample is in the top ten clones. This specimen was CD4+ T cells sorted from PBMCs, taken 45 days after the yellow fever booster vaccination. These receptors were collected from a man younger than 30 who received the YFV17D yellow fever vaccine.

V gene TRBV24-1 combines with J gene TRBJ2-1; TRBD1 aligns across 9 bases. V lost 3 bases, J lost 2 bases, and 10 bases stayed unmatched. Germline lookup yields CDR1 KGHDR and CDR2 SFDVKD. There are 18 residues in the CDR3. CDR3 nucleotides: TGTGCCACCAGTGATGGGTACACTGGACAGGGGCCCTACAATGAGCAGTTCTTC. Amino acid sequence: CATSDGYTGQGPYNEQFF.

This clonotype has ten or more counts. This chain links TRBV4-2 with TRBJ2-1, with TRBD2 as a possible D gene (6 bases). The CDR3 runs 14 residues. Germline V CDR1 and CDR2: LGHNA, YNFKEQ. V was trimmed by 5 bases and J by 8 bases, leaving 16 bases between them. The CDR3 loop is CASSSPRWGDEQFF. CDR3 sequence (DNA): TGTGCCAGCAGCTCACCAAGATGGGGGGATGAGCAGTTCTTC.

This clonotype has more than one count but fewer than ten. The chain carries TRBV6-6 and TRBJ1-5; no definite D call. Germline-derived CDR1 and CDR2 are MNHNY and SVGAGI (reference sequence). The V end lost 6 bases, the J end lost 0 bases, and 18 bases lay between the germline ends. This CDR3 spans 17 amino acids. The CDR3 sequence is CASSSRESLISNQPQHF. The CDR3 DNA follows: TGTGCCAGCAGCTCTCGGGAGTCCCTTATTAGCAATCAGCCCCAGCATTTT.

This clonotype was picked up a small number of times. The J gene is TRBJ2-4, the V gene TRBV6-5, with a tentative D call TRBD1 (6 bases). This CDR3 is 14 amino acids long. Germline CDR1 reads MNHEY; CDR2 reads SVGAGI. The V and J ends lost 0 bases and 4 bases respectively, with 7 bases between them. In DNA form, the CDR3 reads TGTGCCAGCAGTTACTCTACAGGGAAAAACATTCAGTACTTC. Translation: CASSYSTGKNIQYF.

V usage is TRBV5-6 and J usage is TRBJ2-5; D unclear. The V end lost 1 base, the J end lost 5 bases, and 3 bases lay between the germline ends. CDR3 length: 11 residues. Looked up from germline, CDR1 is SGHDT and CDR2 is YYEEEE. DNA of the CDR3: TGTGCCAGCAGCTTGTTCGAGACCCAGTACTTC. Protein product: CASSLFETQYF.

This clonotype was observed a handful of times. V and J are TRBV7-9 and TRBJ2-3; 10 nucleotides align to TRBD2. V lost 5 bases, J lost 5 bases, and 10 bases stayed unmatched. The CDR3 is 16 amino acids. Germline CDR1 and CDR2: SEHNR and FQNEAQ (reference sequence). The CDR3: CASSLGLAETRDTQYF. The CDR3 region has the DNA TGTGCCAGCAGCCTCGGACTAGCGGAGACGCGAGATACGCAGTATTTT.

The chain carries TRBV18 and TRBJ2-1; 12 positions agree with TRBD1. The CDR3 loop spans 19 amino acids. Germline loops: CDR1 KGHSH, CDR2 LQKENI. The V and J ends lost 0 bases and 3 bases, in that order; junction bases with no gene match: 9. The CDR3: CASSPPGQGAGAHYNEQFF. As DNA, the CDR3 is TGTGCCAGCTCACCACCGGGACAGGGGGCGGGAGCCCACTACAATGAGCAGTTCTTC.

This chain links TRBV6-1 with TRBJ1-1; D unresolved. Germline V CDR1 and CDR2: MNHNS, SASEGT. Trimming pared 6 bases from V and 8 bases from J, leaving 25 bases between. This CDR3 has 16 residues. CDR3: CASSVGQPVGSTEAFF. For the CDR3, the DNA is TGTGCCAGCAGCGTCGGGCAGCCCGTAGGCAGCACCGAAGCTTTCTTT.

The rearrangement links TRBV27 to TRBJ2-7, with D perhaps matching TRBD1 (7 bases). V dropped 6 bases and J dropped 7 bases, with 19 bases sitting between them. Per the germline V gene, CDR1 is MNHEY and CDR2 is SMNVEV (reference sequence). CDR3 length: 14 residues. The CDR3 sequence is CASSLRRGRREQYF. The CDR3 DNA reads TGTGCCAGCAGCCTCAGGAGGGGGCGGCGGGAGCAGTACTTC.

The rearrangement uses TRBV4-3 and TRBJ1-2; 8 nucleotides agree with TRBD1. Germline-derived CDR1 and CDR2 are LGHNA and YSLEER. This CDR3 spans 16 amino acids. Unmatched junction bases numbered 4, after V lost 1 base and J lost 0 bases. CDR3 protein: CASSQGADRANYGYTF. The CDR3 DNA follows: TGCGCCAGCAGCCAAGGGGCGGACAGGGCTAACTATGGCTACACCTTC.

This clonotype was recorded many times. V and J are TRBV5-6 and TRBJ2-3, with 12 bases aligning to TRBD2. The CDR3 spans 16 residues. The junction had 5 bases not matched to a gene; V was cut back by 4 bases and J by 2 bases. Germline V gene sequence: CDR1 SGHDT, CDR2 YYEEEE. The CDR3 reads CASSRLAGVFTDTQYF. As DNA, the CDR3 is TGTGCCAGCAGCCGACTAGCGGGGGTGTTCACAGATACGCAGTATTTT.

This clonotype turned up a few times. The chain employs TRBV7-2 and TRBJ1-1, with D perhaps TRBD1 (5 bases). In germline, CDR1 is SGHTA, CDR2 FQGNSA. The CDR3 consists of 15 residues. V gave up 5 bases and J gave up 5 bases, with 18 bases separating them. CDR3 protein: CASSPVVGGATEAFF. CDR3 DNA: TGTGCCAGCAGCCCCGTTGTGGGTGGGGCGACTGAAGCTTTCTTT. Combining the CDR3 with reference TRBV7-2 and TRBJ1-1 gives the whole variable domain GAGVSQSPSNKVTEKGKDVELRCDPISGHTALYWYRQSLGQGLEFLIYFQGNSAPDKSGLPSDRFSAERTGGSVSTLTIQRTQQEDSAVYLCASSPVVGGATEAFFGQGTRLTVV.

This clonotype was seen at least ten times. The chain combines TRBV4-3 with TRBJ2-4; D assignment may be TRBD1 or TRBD2 (5 bases each). V was trimmed by 4 bases and J by 8 bases, leaving 18 bases between them. The CDR3 sequence is 15 residues long. The V gene's germline CDR1 is LGHNA and CDR2 YSLEER. The CDR3 nucleotides are TGCGCCAGCAGCCCACAAGAGGGGCAATGGGACATTCAGTACTTC. The encoded protein is CASSPQEGQWDIQYF.

A few counts support this clonotype. CDR3 nucleotide sequence: TGTGCCAGCAGCCCCCACCTGGGGGGGCGCATAGACACCTTC. It encodes CASSPHLGGRIDTF. The V call is TRBV7-2, the J call TRBJ1-2; TRBD1 might be the D (6 bases). The V gene lost 5 bases and the J gene lost 12 bases, with 22 bases spanning the gap. The CDR3 has 14 residues. Germline V CDR1 and CDR2: SGHTA, FQGNSA.

This clonotype was seen only a few times. This chain links TRBV6-1 with TRBJ2-7; D unresolved. V shed 7 bases and J shed 2 bases, with 15 bases lying between them. CDR1 is MNHNS, CDR2 SASEGT, per germline. CDR3 length: 14 amino acids. DNA of the CDR3: TGTGCCAGCAAGTTCTACACGGGCGCCTACGAGCAGTACTTC. Residues: CASKFYTGAYEQYF.

The J gene is TRBJ2-1, the V gene TRBV7-2; TRBD1 or TRBD2 may be the D gene (5 bases each). The germline gives CDR1 SGHTA, CDR2 FQGNSA. V lost 1 base to trimming and J lost 13 bases, with 11 bases between them. The CDR3 length is 12 residues. As DNA, the CDR3 is TGTGCCAGCAGCTTAGACGGGACCCCTCAGTTCTTC. The encoded protein is CASSLDGTPQFF.

This chain links TRBV7-2 with TRBJ2-1; 7 bases align to TRBD1. J lost 7 bases, V lost 3 bases, and 6 bases had no gene match. The CDR3 has 14 residues. Germline CDR1 and CDR2: SGHTA and FQGNSA. The CDR3 DNA is TGTGCCAGCAGCTTGATGAGGGGGCTAAATGAGCAGTTCTTC. This codes for CASSLMRGLNEQFF.

This chain links TRBV29-1 with TRBJ2-1, with no clear D. Per the germline V gene, CDR1 is SQVTM and CDR2 is ANQGSEA. V was cut by 5 bases and J by 6 bases, with 17 bases left in between. CDR3 length: 14 residues. The CDR3 bases are TGCAGCGTTTTCGCGGTAAGCTTCGGCAATGAGCAGTTCTTC. Its protein is CSVFAVSFGNEQFF.